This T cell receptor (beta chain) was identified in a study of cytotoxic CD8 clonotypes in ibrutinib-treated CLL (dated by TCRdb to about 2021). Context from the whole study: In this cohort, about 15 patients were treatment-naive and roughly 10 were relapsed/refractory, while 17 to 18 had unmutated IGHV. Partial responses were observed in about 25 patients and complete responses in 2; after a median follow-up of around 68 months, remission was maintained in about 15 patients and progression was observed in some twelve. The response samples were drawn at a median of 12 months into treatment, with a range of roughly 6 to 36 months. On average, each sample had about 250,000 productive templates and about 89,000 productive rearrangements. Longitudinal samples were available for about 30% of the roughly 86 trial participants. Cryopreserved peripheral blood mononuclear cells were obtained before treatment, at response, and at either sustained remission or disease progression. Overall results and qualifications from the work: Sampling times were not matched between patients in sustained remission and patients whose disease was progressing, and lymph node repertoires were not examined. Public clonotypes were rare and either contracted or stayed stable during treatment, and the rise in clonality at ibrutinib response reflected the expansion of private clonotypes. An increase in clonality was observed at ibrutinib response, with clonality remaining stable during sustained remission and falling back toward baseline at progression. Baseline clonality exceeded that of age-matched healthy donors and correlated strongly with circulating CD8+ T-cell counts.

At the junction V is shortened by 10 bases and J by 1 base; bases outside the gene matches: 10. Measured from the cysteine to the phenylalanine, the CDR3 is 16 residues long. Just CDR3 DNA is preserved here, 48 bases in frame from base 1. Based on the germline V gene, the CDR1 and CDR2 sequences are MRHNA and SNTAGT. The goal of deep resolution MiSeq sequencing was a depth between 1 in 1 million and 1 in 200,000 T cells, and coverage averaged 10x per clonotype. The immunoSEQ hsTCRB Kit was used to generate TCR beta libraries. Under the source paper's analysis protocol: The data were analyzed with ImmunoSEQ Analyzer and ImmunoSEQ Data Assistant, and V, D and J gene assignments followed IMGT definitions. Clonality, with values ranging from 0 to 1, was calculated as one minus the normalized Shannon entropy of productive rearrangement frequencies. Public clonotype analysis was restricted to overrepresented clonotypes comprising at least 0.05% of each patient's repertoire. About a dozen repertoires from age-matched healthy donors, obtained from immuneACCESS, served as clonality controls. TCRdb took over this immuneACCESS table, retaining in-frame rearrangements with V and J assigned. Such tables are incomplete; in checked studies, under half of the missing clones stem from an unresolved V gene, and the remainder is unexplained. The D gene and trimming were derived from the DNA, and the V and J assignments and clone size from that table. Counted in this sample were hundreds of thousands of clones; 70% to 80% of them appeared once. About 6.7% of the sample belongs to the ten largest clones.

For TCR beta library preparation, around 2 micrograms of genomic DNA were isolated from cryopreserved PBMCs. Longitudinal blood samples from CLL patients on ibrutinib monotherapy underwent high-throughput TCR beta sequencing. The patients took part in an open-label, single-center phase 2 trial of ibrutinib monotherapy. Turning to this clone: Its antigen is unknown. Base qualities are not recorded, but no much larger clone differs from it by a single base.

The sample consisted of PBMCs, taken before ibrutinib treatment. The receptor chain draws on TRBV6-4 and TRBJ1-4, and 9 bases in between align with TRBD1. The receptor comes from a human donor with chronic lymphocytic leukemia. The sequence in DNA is TGTGCCACCAAGTCCCGGGACAGGGTAACTAATGAAAAACTGTTTTTT. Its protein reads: CATKSRDRVTNEKLFF.